This entry concerns a single T cell receptor (beta chain). CDR3 length equals 15 residues. Trimming removed 4 bases from V and 3 bases from J; junction bases left unmatched: 7. Germline assignment: CDR1 KGHDR and CDR2 SFDVKD. This record belongs to a study of blood T cell repertoires in COVID-19. The wider study: T cells, B-cell-depleted T cells, or PBMCs provided the cDNA or gDNA that served as material.

Original handling: How many nucleated cells were present was estimated from reference gene primer amplification. Data came from immunoSEQ multiplex PCR; TCRdb stores just in-frame clones and leaves some out. The V and J calls and the clone size are those of that table, but D and trimming were determined from the DNA. The sample carries tens of thousands of clones, roughly 86% recorded once. This sequence originates from a woman aged 55-69 years with acute or convalescent COVID-19. The sample comprised peripheral blood. The rearrangement links TRBV24-1 to TRBJ1-2, with 7 bases fitting TRBD1. CDR3 bases: TGTGCCACCAGTGACACTGGACAGGACTACTATGGCTACACCTTC. This translates into CATSDTGQDYYGYTF.